This TCR beta chain was found in a study of T-cell memory formation after mild COVID-19. This clonotype was picked up one time. Its antigen is undetermined. The CDR3 is 13 amino acids. Germline V gene lookup returns CDR1 MNHNS and CDR2 SASEGT. V shed 8 bases and J shed 6 bases, with 14 bases lying between them. TCRalpha and TCRbeta libraries used 5'RACE with constant-segment primers and UMIs. TCRdb independently ran MiXCR on the 5' RACE reads; one entry per CDR3 protein. The sample has 130,000 to 150,000 distinct CDR3 sequences; about 5.7% are singletons. Study-level findings and limits: For second-wave clones that peaked at day 37, SARS-CoV-2 specificity went unverified. Contracting clones from day 15 to 85 had balanced CD4/CD8; later expanders favoured CD4+.

The material sequenced was PBMCs or a T cell subset sorted from them (not recorded which). This clonotype was sampled from an adult woman who had mild COVID-19 (a few samples of this study predate the infection). Cell type and time point are not known. This chain connects TRBV6-1 to TRBJ1-5; a possible D gene is TRBD1 (6 bases). In nucleotides, the CDR3 is TGTGCCAGCGCTTACGGGGGCGGTCAGCCCCAGCATTTT. It encodes CASAYGGGQPQHF.